The source of this T cell receptor beta chain is a study of OX40 agonist ivuxolimab in advanced cancers. Context from the whole study: Ivuxolimab, which targeted the costimulatory receptor OX40 (CD134), was an agonistic, fully human IgG2 monoclonal antibody. Of the approximately 50 dose-escalation patients, hepatocellular carcinoma was present in about 19, melanoma in around 15, renal cell carcinoma in 9 and head and neck cancer in 9. The purpose of peripheral TCRbeta sequencing was to test whether ivuxolimab changed TCR sequence diversity and led to clonal T-cell expansion. The paper covers the monotherapy dose-escalation part of the phase I ivuxolimab trial, which included N = 52 patients. Partial responses occurred in three dose-escalation patients, of whom one had hepatocellular carcinoma and two had cutaneous melanoma. Intravenous ivuxolimab was administered to patients every 2 weeks at six dose levels: 0.01, 0.1, 0.3, 1.5, 3 and 10 mg/kg. In the dose-escalation cohort, 82.7% of patients were male, and the mean age was approximately 60 years, with a range of roughly 20 to 79. Patients were allowed to have had prior anti-PD-1, anti-PD-L1 or anti-CTLA-4 therapy, and 30% to 50% of the dose-escalation patients had previously received checkpoint inhibitors. On the study overall, not on this receptor specifically: In the 0.1-3.0 mg/kg groups, partial responders were among the patients with the lowest normalized peripheral clonal expansion, particularly in CD8+ T cells. At doses from 0.1 to 3.0 mg/kg, clonal expansion was seen in both CD4+ and CD8+ blood T cells between baseline and week 6. On average, CD8+ T cells showed more expanded clones than CD4+ T cells after ivuxolimab. Which antigens the clonally expanded peripheral T cells were specific for was not determined. Low levels of normalized T-cell clonal expansion were also seen in some patients who did not respond.

The V and J ends are trimmed by 4 bases and 0 bases, leaving 12 bases between them. Via the germline V gene, CDR1 is MGHRA and CDR2 YSYEKL. The CDR3 runs 16 residues from the cysteine to the phenylalanine. Solely the CDR3 DNA is kept, with 48 bases framed from the first base. For sequencing of the TCRbeta CDR3 region, genomic DNA was extracted from the sorted cells. The immunoSEQ Assay was used to sequence the TCRbeta CDR3 regions. TCRdb limited this immuneACCESS table to in-frame rearrangements with V and J called. A share of clones is missing; checked studies link under half to unresolved V genes, and the rest is unexplained. This sample gives tens of thousands of clones in total; roughly 88% of them show up just once. The ten largest clonotypes hold around 3.4% of the sample. Details on this clone: Which antigen it targets is not known. No base qualities exist here, and no much larger clone lies one base off it.

Patients with a history of autoimmune disease or receiving systemic immunosuppression were excluded from the trial. Peripheral blood for TCR sequencing was collected from all dose cohorts at baseline, on cycle 4 day 1, and on cycle 7 day 1. The samples were drawn from a first-in-human, open-label, multicenter phase I dose-escalation trial of ivuxolimab. Adults with locally advanced or metastatic melanoma, renal cell carcinoma, hepatocellular carcinoma or head and neck squamous cell carcinoma were enrolled in the trial. CD4+ and CD8+ T cells were sorted separately from peripheral blood before TCR sequencing.

The sequence joins TRBV4-1 to TRBJ1-4, with the D gene too uncertain to name. This clonotype originated in an adult with an advanced solid tumor such as melanoma, head and neck, liver or kidney cancer. Sequenced here: CD4+ or CD8+ T cells sorted from blood, sampled in a trial of the OX40 agonist ivuxolimab. The CDR3 reads CASSPLGMTTNEKLFF. The DNA is as follows: TGCGCCAGCAGCCCCCTAGGAATGACAACTAATGAAAAACTGTTTTTT.